These T cell receptor beta chains were read from a single sample in a study of metastatic and nonmetastatic thyroid tumors. TCRdb reanalyzed the PCR reads via MiXCR. The sample holds 20,000 to 25,000 clones, approximately 24% seen once. What was sequenced was tumor tissue. All receptors come from a female donor with papillary thyroid cancer or a benign thyroid nodule (not recorded which). Some clones in this sample may be carry-over from other donors' samples. The CDR3 runs from the conserved cysteine through the conserved F or W. The D gene is left open where the match is weak. Size is stated for part of the rows, as once, few or many counts, or as a class when the clone is expanded.

clone_size | j_call | v_call | d_call | cdr3_nt | cdr3_aa
. | TRBJ2-7 | TRBV12-3/TRBV12-4 | TRBD1 | TGTGCCAGCAGTTTAGGCCAGGACAGGGTTCGATTC | CASSLGQDRVRF
few | TRBJ1-2 | TRBV6-5 | TRBD1 | TGTGCCAGCAGTTATAGACGGACAGGGACCTATGGCTACACCTTC | CASSYRRTGTYGYTF
medium-sized | TRBJ2-7 | TRBV2 | . | TGTGCCAGCACTGCGCCGCTAGCAAACCACGAGCAGTACTTC | CASTAPLANHEQYF
many | TRBJ2-5 | TRBV28 | . | TGTGCCAGCAGTTTCAGGGTGTTGTCAGGAAGGGAGACCCAGTACTTC | CASSFRVLSGRETQYF
few | TRBJ2-3 | TRBV6-2/TRBV6-3 | TRBD2 | TGTGCCAGCAGTTACCCATCTAGCGGGAGGGCGTCCGGTGATACGCAGTATTTT | CASSYPSSGRASGDTQYF
many | TRBJ2-2 | TRBV19 | TRBD2 | TGTGCCAGTAGAAGATTTCGGGGGGAAATAGCCGGGGAGCTGTTTTTT | CASRRFRGEIAGELFF
many | TRBJ2-2 | TRBV3-1 | . | TGTGCCAGCAGAATCAGGGGAACCGGGGAGCTGTTTTTT | CASRIRGTGELFF
few | TRBJ2-1 | TRBV7-2 | TRBD2 | TGTGCCAGCAGCATTGGACTAGCAGGAGGTGAGCAGTTCTTC | CASSIGLAGGEQFF
few | TRBJ1-5 | TRBV6-1 | . | TGTGCCAGCAGATCGACCGGGACGGGGTCGATTCAGCCCCAGCATTTT | CASRSTGTGSIQPQHF
once | TRBJ1-2 | TRBV20-1 | TRBD1 | TGCAGTGCTGCGGACAGGGTCCATGGCTACACCTTC | CSAADRVHGYTF
many | TRBJ2-1 | TRBV28 | . | TGTGCCAGCAGTCCCTTCTTTTGGGGGAGGGGGGACAGTGAGCAGTTCTTC | CASSPFFWGRGDSEQFF
few | TRBJ1-2 | TRBV6-5 | . | TGTGCCAGCAGTTACTCGAGGTTGCGCAACTATGGCTACACCTTC | CASSYSRLRNYGYTF
medium-sized | TRBJ1-1 | TRBV28 | . | TGTGCCAGCATCCCCGGGCGGGGGGGACGATACACTGAAGCTTTCTTT | CASIPGRGGRYTEAFF
many | TRBJ2-1 | TRBV7-3 | TRBD2 | TGTGCCAGCAGCTTAAATAGCGGGACCGCGGGGAATGAGCAGTTCTTC | CASSLNSGTAGNEQFF
. | TRBJ1-1 | TRBV20-1 | . | TGCAGTGCTAGCGCCCCCCAGGGGAACACTGAAGCTTTCTTT | CSASAPQGNTEAFF
. | TRBJ1-2 | TRBV5-6 | TRBD1 | TGTTCCAGCAGCTTGGCTACAGGGGATGGCTACACCTTC | CSSSLATGDGYTF
. | TRBJ2-7 | TRBV11-2 | . | TGTGCCAGCAGCCAAGGGTCGGTTTTCGAGCAGTACTTC | CASSQGSVFEQYF
few | TRBJ2-3 | TRBV6-4 | TRBD2 | TGTGCCAGCAGTGGGACTAGCGGGAGCAAAGATACGCAGTATTTT | CASSGTSGSKDTQYF
. | TRBJ2-1 | TRBV6-1 | TRBD2 | TGTGCCAGCATGGTTCTAGCGGGAGTACACAATGGGCAGTTCTTC | CASMVLAGVHNGQFF
. | TRBJ2-7 | TRBV9 | . | TGTGCCAGCAGCGTATCCAGAAGCTCCTACGAGCAGTACTTC | CASSVSRSSYEQYF
few | TRBJ1-5 | TRBV28 | . | TGTGCCAGCAGACCTACGGGGGGAAGGCAGCCCCAGCATTTT | CASRPTGGRQPQHF
medium-sized | TRBJ1-2 | TRBV15 | TRBD1 | TGTGCCACCAGCCTTGGGGAGGGACAGGGAGGGCATGGCTACACCTTC | CATSLGEGQGGHGYTF
many | TRBJ2-2 | TRBV6-4 | . | TGTGCCAGCAGTGAGGAAGGGCGCACCGGGGAGCTGTTTTTT | CASSEEGRTGELFF
. | TRBJ1-1 | TRBV11-3 | . | TGTGCCAGCAGCCGCCAGCCGAACACTGAAGCTTTCTTT | CASSRQPNTEAFF
. | TRBJ2-7 | TRBV12-3/TRBV12-4 | TRBD1 | TGTGCCAGCATCCGAGGGACAGGGGCCTACGAGCAGTACTTC | CASIRGTGAYEQYF
. | TRBJ1-2 | TRBV28 | . | TGTGCCAGCATCGCACAGAATTATGGCTACACCTTC | CASIAQNYGYTF
. | TRBJ1-5 | TRBV2 | . | TGTGCCAGCAGTGACTTGAGGTTGCATGAGAATCAGCCCCAGCATTTT | CASSDLRLHENQPQHF
. | TRBJ1-2 | TRBV4-3 | . | TGCGCCAGCAGCCAAGACAGGGAATTCTACACCTTC | CASSQDREFYTF
many | TRBJ1-1 | TRBV11-2 | . | TGTGCCAGCAGCTTAGATCTGATAAGCACTGAAGCTTTCTTT | CASSLDLISTEAFF
. | TRBJ2-7 | TRBV7-2 | TRBD2 | TGTGCCAGCAGCTTAAGCGGGGGGTACGAGCAGTACTTC | CASSLSGGYEQYF
medium-sized | TRBJ2-7 | TRBV6-1 | . | TGTGCCAGCAGTTTTTCTACGTCAAGCTCCTACGAGCAGTACTTC | CASSFSTSSSYEQYF
many | TRBJ2-7 | TRBV5-5 | TRBD1 | TGTGCCAGTAAACCGGGACAGTCACCCTACGAGCAGTACTTC | CASKPGQSPYEQYF
medium-sized | TRBJ1-2 | TRBV6-1 | . | TGTGCCAGCAGGAAGTCGGCAGGCTACACCTTC | CASRKSAGYTF
. | TRBJ1-3 | TRBV6-1 | . | TGTGTAAGCCAGGAGAGCTCTGGAAACACCATATATTTT | CVSQESSGNTIYF
. | TRBJ1-1 | TRBV6-1 | TRBD1 | TGTGCCAGCAGTCCAGGGACAGGGTGGAACACTGAGGCTTTCTTT | CASSPGTGWNTEAFF
medium-sized | TRBJ2-1 | TRBV24-1 | . | TGTGCCACCAGTCGGGATAGCTCCTACAATGAGCAGTTCTTC | CATSRDSSYNEQFF
. | TRBJ1-1 | TRBV4-2 | . | TGTGCCAGCAGCCAAGTGGGGGGCGCTTTCTTT | CASSQVGGAFF
few | TRBJ2-6 | TRBV6-2/TRBV6-3 | TRBD1 | TGTGCCAGCATCCGGGACAGGGTGAGCCTCTCTGGGGCCAACGTCCTGACTTTC | CASIRDRVSLSGANVLTF
many | TRBJ2-5 | TRBV24-1 | TRBD1 | TGTGCCACCAGTGGGCAAATCTCAGGGACAGGCCAAGAGACCCAGTACTTC | CATSGQISGTGQETQYF
. | TRBJ2-7 | TRBV6-1 | TRBD2 | TGTGCCAGCAGTGTGCTAGCGGGAGACGAGCAGTACTTC | CASSVLAGDEQYF
few | TRBJ1-2 | TRBV6-1 | . | TGTGCCAGCAGTCCGGGACCGAACTATGGCTACACCTTC | CASSPGPNYGYTF
. | TRBJ2-2 | TRBV6-1 | . | TGTGCCAGCAGGAAAGGGGTTCCGAACACCGGGGAGCTGTTTTTT | CASRKGVPNTGELFF
many | TRBJ2-1 | TRBV19 | TRBD2 | TGTGCCAGTAAGGTCACTAGCGGGAGTGGGAATGAGCAGTTCTTC | CASKVTSGSGNEQFF
. | TRBJ2-6 | TRBV5-1 | . | TGCGCCAGCAGCTTGGGTTACGGGCGCTCCGGGGCCAACGTCCTGACTTTC | CASSLGYGRSGANVLTF
many | TRBJ2-3 | TRBV7-3 | . | TGTGCCAGCAGCCTCACCCCCACAGATACGCAGTATTTT | CASSLTPTDTQYF
medium-sized | TRBJ2-7 | TRBV10-3 | . | TGTGCCATCAGTGAGTCAAGTTTTGGCGAGCAGTACTTC | CAISESSFGEQYF
many | TRBJ2-7 | TRBV24-1 | . | TGTGCCACCCCCTTTGCAGGGTGCGAGCAGTACTTC | CATPFAGCEQYF
. | TRBJ2-3 | TRBV28 | . | TGTGCCAGTGCTTCGGCTTGGGGCCTTCAGGTGAGAACGCAGTATTTT | CASASAWGLQVRTQYF